This T cell receptor beta chain stems from a study of T cells in Graves' hyperthyroidism and ophthalmopathy. This clonotype was seen just once. A much larger clone lies one base from this, so it may be a read error. Using RNA transcripts as the source, TCR beta CDR3 regions were amplified. The HTBI primer set was used in a first-round RT-PCR of the TCR CDR3. One entry per CDR3 protein, called by TCRdb with MiXCR from the multiplex PCR reads. The table has roughly 200,000 distinct CDR3 sequences, about a sixth seen once. Germline V gives CDR1 LGHDT, CDR2 YNNKEL (reference sequence). The CDR3 contains 16 residues. Trimming removed 2 bases from V and 4 bases from J; junction bases left unmatched: 10.

Sequenced input: blood. V and J are TRBV3-1 and TRBJ2-7; 8 bases fit TRBD2. The sequence was obtained from a man aged 40-50 years with Graves' hyperthyroidism. The CDR3 loop reads CASSQPREGGRYEQYF. As DNA, the CDR3 is TGTGCCAGCAGCCAACCCCGGGAGGGAGGCAGGTACGAGCAGTACTTC.